Listed below are T cell receptor beta chains from one sample, sequenced in a study of blood T cell repertoires in COVID-19. Sequencing used immunoSEQ multiplex PCR; TCRdb keeps in-frame clones, though not all of them. The sample has under 200,000 clones, 75% to 85% seen once. The sequenced sample was peripheral blood. The source of these receptors is a human donor in a cohort sampled during active COVID-19. The CDR3 runs from the conserved cysteine through the conserved F or W. The D gene is left open where the match is weak. Clone size, where shown, is once, few, many, or a class for clones that have expanded.

j_call,cdr3_length,clone_size,v_call,d_call,cdr3_nt,cdr3_aa
TRBJ1-5,17,-,TRBV27,-,TGTGCCAGCAGTTTATCGATGGGACACCTTAGCAATCAGCCCCAGCATTTT,CASSLSMGHLSNQPQHF
TRBJ2-1,14,-,TRBV7-3,-,TGTGCCAGCAGCTCGCCCGGGACCTACAATGAGCAGTTCTTC,CASSSPGTYNEQFF
TRBJ2-5,13,-,TRBV4-2,-,TGTGCCAGCGGGGCAGGGTTGCTAGAGACCCAGTACTTC,CASGAGLLETQYF
TRBJ1-1,15,few,TRBV7-6,-,TGTGCCAGCAGCTTAGGGCCCGGGGGGAACACTGAAGCTTTCTTT,CASSLGPGGNTEAFF
TRBJ1-2,13,-,TRBV12-3/TRBV12-4,-,TGTGCCAGCAGCCTGGGCCCCCTACGGGGCTACACCTTC,CASSLGPLRGYTF
TRBJ1-3,14,-,TRBV3-1/TRBV3-2,-,TGTGCCAGCAGCCATACAGGTACTGGAAACACCATATATTTT,CASSHTGTGNTIYF
TRBJ1-2,14,once,TRBV28,TRBD1,TGTGCCAGCAGTTCAGGGACAGGGGGTGATGGCTACACCTTC,CASSSGTGGDGYTF
TRBJ2-5,16,-,TRBV7-9,TRBD2,TGTGCCAGCACCAGGGACCCCCAGCGGGGCACCTCGGCCCAGTACTTC,CASTRDPQRGTSAQYF
TRBJ2-7,18,once,TRBV28,-,TGTGCCAGCAGTTTATTCTCTGGTAGCGGACTGAGCTCCTACGAGCAGTACTTC,CASSLFSGSGLSSYEQYF
TRBJ1-1,14,-,TRBV5-1,-,TGCGCCAGCAGTGGGGGCAACATGAACACTGAAGCTTTCTTT,CASSGGNMNTEAFF
TRBJ2-5,16,once,TRBV5-4,TRBD2,TGTGCCAGCAGCTTGGTGGGAGCGGGGCCACAAGAGACCCAGTACTTC,CASSLVGAGPQETQYF
TRBJ1-1,13,-,TRBV12-3/TRBV12-4,-,TGTGCCAGCAAATATGTTCCGACAGCTGAAGCTTTCTTT,CASKYVPTAEAFF
TRBJ2-1,12,-,TRBV6-2/TRBV6-3,-,TGTGCCAGCAGTTCACAGGGTCATGAGCAGTTCTTC,CASSSQGHEQFF
TRBJ2-5,14,-,TRBV18,-,TGTGCCAGCTCACCAAGAGCTTATCAAGAGACCCAGTACTTC,CASSPRAYQETQYF
TRBJ2-7,17,once,TRBV19,TRBD2,TGTGCCAGTAGTATAGGCGGCGGGAGGGCCTTTCTCTACGAGCAGTACTTC,CASSIGGGRAFLYEQYF
TRBJ1-4,15,-,TRBV7-9,-,TGTGCCAGCAGCCCTCGTTCGGGAGCTAATGAAAAACTGTTTTTT,CASSPRSGANEKLFF
TRBJ2-1,12,once,TRBV2,TRBD2,TGTGCCAGCAGTGAACAGCGGGGGGAGCAGTTCTTC,CASSEQRGEQFF
TRBJ1-1,14,-,TRBV28,TRBD1,TGTGCCAGCAGCTGGGACAGGGCTTACACTGAAGCTTTCTTT,CASSWDRAYTEAFF
TRBJ1-1,16,-,TRBV11-2,-,TGTGCCAGCAGCTTAGGGGAGAGAGGGGGTGGGACTGAAGCTTTCTTT,CASSLGERGGGTEAFF
TRBJ2-1,16,-,TRBV7-2,-,TGTGCCAGCAGCTTATACGGGGTGAGCTCCTACAATGAGCAGTTCTTC,CASSLYGVSSYNEQFF
TRBJ2-3,17,-,TRBV27,TRBD2,TGTGCCAGCAGTTTATCGGTAGCGGGAGGGCCGGCGGATACGCAGTATTTT,CASSLSVAGGPADTQYF
TRBJ1-2,15,-,TRBV7-9,TRBD1,TGTGCCAGCAGCCTCCCCCAGGGGGCGAACTATGGCTACACCTTC,CASSLPQGANYGYTF
TRBJ1-5,14,-,TRBV7-9,TRBD1,TGTGCCAGCAGCAGGACAGGGCTCAATCAGCCCCAGCATTTT,CASSRTGLNQPQHF
TRBJ1-6,14,-,TRBV18,TRBD1,TGTGCCAGCTCCCCGGACAGGGGTAATTCACCCCTCCACTTT,CASSPDRGNSPLHF
TRBJ2-7,16,-,TRBV7-2,TRBD1,TGTGCCAGCAGCTTAGCGGGGACAGGGGGTGGGTACGAGCAGTACTTC,CASSLAGTGGGYEQYF
TRBJ2-7,14,-,TRBV19,-,TGTGCCAGTAGTGTCGGGACACCGACCTACGAGCAGTACTTC,CASSVGTPTYEQYF
TRBJ2-5,14,once,TRBV27,TRBD2,TGTGCCAGCAGTCCAAGGACTAGAGGGGAGACCCAGTACTTC,CASSPRTRGETQYF
TRBJ1-5,19,-,TRBV2,TRBD1,TGTGCCAGCAGCCCGGGACAGGGTAAAGGATATTATAGCAATCAGCCCCAGCATTTT,CASSPGQGKGYYSNQPQHF
TRBJ2-2,14,-,TRBV11-2,-,TGTGCCAGCAGCCCCCGACAGAACACCGGGGAGCTGTTTTTT,CASSPRQNTGELFF
TRBJ2-7,12,-,TRBV12-3/TRBV12-4,-,TGTGCCAGCAGTTTAGGCGGTGCCGAGCAGTACTTC,CASSLGGAEQYF
TRBJ2-7,14,-,TRBV21-1,-,TGTGCCAGCAGTATACTAGCGGGAGTCAGTGAGCAGTACTTC,CASSILAGVSEQYF
TRBJ2-5,17,-,TRBV4-3,TRBD1,TGCGCCAGCAGCCAAGATGCTCCTGGACAGGGGAGGGGGACCCAGTACTTC,CASSQDAPGQGRGTQYF
TRBJ2-7,15,-,TRBV6-6,TRBD1,TGTGCCAGCAGTTACTCAGGGACAGGGGTATACGAGCAGTACTTC,CASSYSGTGVYEQYF
TRBJ2-3,13,-,TRBV3-1/TRBV3-2,-,TGTGCCAGCAGCCAAGATCCGGGGGATACGCAGTATTTT,CASSQDPGDTQYF
TRBJ2-4,14,-,TRBV7-8,TRBD1,TGTGCCAGCAGCGTCCGACAGGGGGCGGACATTCAGTACTTC,CASSVRQGADIQYF
TRBJ2-7,16,-,TRBV28,TRBD2,TGTGCCAGCAGTTTATCAAGAGCGGGAGTGCGGTACGAGCAGTACTTC,CASSLSRAGVRYEQYF
TRBJ2-1,16,once,TRBV18,TRBD1,TGTGCCAGCTCACCAGATCCCGGACAGGGCTACAATGAGCAGTTCTTC,CASSPDPGQGYNEQFF
TRBJ1-1,14,-,TRBV3-1/TRBV3-2,-,TGTGCCAGCAGCCACAGGGAAAGGGACACTGAAGCTTTCTTT,CASSHRERDTEAFF
TRBJ1-1,15,-,TRBV15,-,TGTGCCACCAGCAGAGGGGGGGGACAGAACACTGAAGCTTTCTTT,CATSRGGGQNTEAFF
TRBJ1-2,15,-,TRBV18,TRBD1,TGTGCCAGCTCACCAGCGGGACAGACATACTATGGCTACACCTTC,CASSPAGQTYYGYTF
TRBJ1-1,13,-,TRBV7-2,TRBD1,TGTGCCAGCAAGACAGGGGGCCTCGCTGAAGCTTTCTTT,CASKTGGLAEAFF
TRBJ2-7,13,-,TRBV27,-,TGTGCCAGCGCTCCCGGACAGCCCTACGAGCAGTACTTC,CASAPGQPYEQYF
TRBJ2-5,13,-,TRBV7-7,TRBD2,TGTGCTAGCAGCTCGGGGGGCCAAGAGACCCAGTACTTC,CASSSGGQETQYF
TRBJ2-2,15,-,TRBV14,TRBD1,TGTGCCAGCAGCCTCCCGAGGACAGGGAACGGGGAGCTGTTTTTT,CASSLPRTGNGELFF
TRBJ1-3,15,-,TRBV19,-,TGTGCCAGTAGTACCAGGTTTCGCTCTGGAAACACCATATATTTT,CASSTRFRSGNTIYF
TRBJ1-1,16,-,TRBV6-6,TRBD1,TGTGCCAGCAGTCTCGGACAGGGAATCATGAACACTGAAGCTTTCTTT,CASSLGQGIMNTEAFF
TRBJ2-7,15,-,TRBV19,TRBD1,TGTGCCAGTAGTACCATACAGGGGGCGCCCTACGAGCAGTACTTC,CASSTIQGAPYEQYF
TRBJ1-3,16,-,TRBV7-9,TRBD1,TGTGCCAGCAGCCCGCCCTCCCAGGGGGCGGGAAACACCATATATTTT,CASSPPSQGAGNTIYF
TRBJ2-7,11,few,TRBV10-3,-,TGTGCCATCAGTGAGCGAGGGGAGCAGTACTTC,CAISERGEQYF
TRBJ2-5,18,once,TRBV10-3,TRBD2,TGTGCCATCAGTGAGTCGATGAGCGGGGGGCCATTCATCGAGACCCAGTACTTC,CAISESMSGGPFIETQYF
TRBJ1-5,12,-,TRBV7-9,-,TGTGCCAGCAGCCCGGAGAATCAGCCCCAGCATTTT,CASSPENQPQHF
TRBJ2-5,16,-,TRBV5-1,-,TGCGCCAGCAGCTTGGCCGTGCGGGATGGGCGGGAGACCCAGTACTTC,CASSLAVRDGRETQYF
TRBJ2-3,12,few,TRBV7-9,-,TGTGCCAGCAGCTCATTCACAGATACGCAGTATTTT,CASSSFTDTQYF